This T cell receptor (beta chain) is drawn from a study of response to subunit inactivated influenza vaccine. The study's findings and limits: Researchers suggested that each seasonal influenza vaccination recruits few new T cells.

V lost 1 base to trimming and J lost 7 bases; unmatched junction nucleotides: 6. CDR3 length: 15 amino acids. Germline assignment: CDR1 SGHAT and CDR2 FQNNGV. TCRdb analysed the RT-PCR reads with MiXCR anew, one entry per CDR3 protein. Among some 480,000 distinct CDR3 sequences listed, roughly 9.7% were seen once. This clonotype was seen just once. The target antigen is unknown. The receptor comes from a man between 45 and 60 years old who received an inactivated influenza vaccine. The sequencing here drew on PBMCs from blood, taken about 6 weeks after vaccination. The rearrangement links TRBV11-2 to TRBJ2-1; 8 nucleotides align to TRBD2. Written as DNA, the CDR3 is TGTGCCAGCAGCTTAGGAAGCGGGAGAAGTAATGAGCAGTTCTTC. It encodes CASSLGSGRSNEQFF.